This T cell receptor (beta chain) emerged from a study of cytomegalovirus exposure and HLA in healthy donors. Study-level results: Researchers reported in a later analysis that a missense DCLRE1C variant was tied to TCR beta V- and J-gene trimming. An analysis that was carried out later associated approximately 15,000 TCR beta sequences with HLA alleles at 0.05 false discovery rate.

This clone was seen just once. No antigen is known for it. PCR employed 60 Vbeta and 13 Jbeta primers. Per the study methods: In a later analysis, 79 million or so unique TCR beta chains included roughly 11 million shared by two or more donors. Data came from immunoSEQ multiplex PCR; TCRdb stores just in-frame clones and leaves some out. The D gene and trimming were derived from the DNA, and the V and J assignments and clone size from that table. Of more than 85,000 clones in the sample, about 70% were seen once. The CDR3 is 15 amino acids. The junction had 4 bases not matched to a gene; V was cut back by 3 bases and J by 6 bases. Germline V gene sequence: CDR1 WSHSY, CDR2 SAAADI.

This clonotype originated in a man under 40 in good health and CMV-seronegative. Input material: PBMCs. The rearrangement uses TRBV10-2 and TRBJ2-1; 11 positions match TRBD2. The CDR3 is CASSELAGVSNEQFF. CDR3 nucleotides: TGCGCCAGCAGTGAACTAGCGGGAGTTTCCAATGAGCAGTTCTTC.